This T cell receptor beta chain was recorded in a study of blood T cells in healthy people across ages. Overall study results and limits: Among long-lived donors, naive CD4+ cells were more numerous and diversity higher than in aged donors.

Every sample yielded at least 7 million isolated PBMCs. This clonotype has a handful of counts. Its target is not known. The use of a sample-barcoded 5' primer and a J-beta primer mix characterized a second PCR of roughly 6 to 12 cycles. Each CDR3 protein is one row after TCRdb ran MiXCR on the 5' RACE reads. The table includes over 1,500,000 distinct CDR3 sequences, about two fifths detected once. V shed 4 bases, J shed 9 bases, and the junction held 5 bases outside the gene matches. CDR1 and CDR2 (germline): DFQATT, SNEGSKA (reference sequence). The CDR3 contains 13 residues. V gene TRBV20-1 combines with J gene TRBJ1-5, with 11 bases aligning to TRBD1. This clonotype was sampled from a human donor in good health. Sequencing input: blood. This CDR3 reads CSATRDRGSPQHF. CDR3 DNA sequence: TGCAGTGCTACACGGGACAGGGGGTCGCCCCAGCATTTT.